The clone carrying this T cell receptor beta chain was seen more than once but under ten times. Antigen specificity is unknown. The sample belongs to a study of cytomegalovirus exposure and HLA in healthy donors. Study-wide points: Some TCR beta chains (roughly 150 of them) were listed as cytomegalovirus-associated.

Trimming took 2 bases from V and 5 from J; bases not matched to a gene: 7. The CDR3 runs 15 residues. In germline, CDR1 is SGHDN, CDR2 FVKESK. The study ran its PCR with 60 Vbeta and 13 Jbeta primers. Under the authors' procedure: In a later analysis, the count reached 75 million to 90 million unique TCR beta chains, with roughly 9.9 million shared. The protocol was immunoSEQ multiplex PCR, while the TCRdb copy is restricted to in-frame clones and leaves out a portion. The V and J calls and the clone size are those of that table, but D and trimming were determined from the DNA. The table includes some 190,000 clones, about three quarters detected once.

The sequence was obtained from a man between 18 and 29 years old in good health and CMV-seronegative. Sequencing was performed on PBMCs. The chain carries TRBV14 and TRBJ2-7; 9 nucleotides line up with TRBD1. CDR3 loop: CASSQRTGAGNEQYF. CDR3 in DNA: TGTGCCAGCAGCCAAAGGACAGGGGCTGGAAACGAGCAGTACTTC.